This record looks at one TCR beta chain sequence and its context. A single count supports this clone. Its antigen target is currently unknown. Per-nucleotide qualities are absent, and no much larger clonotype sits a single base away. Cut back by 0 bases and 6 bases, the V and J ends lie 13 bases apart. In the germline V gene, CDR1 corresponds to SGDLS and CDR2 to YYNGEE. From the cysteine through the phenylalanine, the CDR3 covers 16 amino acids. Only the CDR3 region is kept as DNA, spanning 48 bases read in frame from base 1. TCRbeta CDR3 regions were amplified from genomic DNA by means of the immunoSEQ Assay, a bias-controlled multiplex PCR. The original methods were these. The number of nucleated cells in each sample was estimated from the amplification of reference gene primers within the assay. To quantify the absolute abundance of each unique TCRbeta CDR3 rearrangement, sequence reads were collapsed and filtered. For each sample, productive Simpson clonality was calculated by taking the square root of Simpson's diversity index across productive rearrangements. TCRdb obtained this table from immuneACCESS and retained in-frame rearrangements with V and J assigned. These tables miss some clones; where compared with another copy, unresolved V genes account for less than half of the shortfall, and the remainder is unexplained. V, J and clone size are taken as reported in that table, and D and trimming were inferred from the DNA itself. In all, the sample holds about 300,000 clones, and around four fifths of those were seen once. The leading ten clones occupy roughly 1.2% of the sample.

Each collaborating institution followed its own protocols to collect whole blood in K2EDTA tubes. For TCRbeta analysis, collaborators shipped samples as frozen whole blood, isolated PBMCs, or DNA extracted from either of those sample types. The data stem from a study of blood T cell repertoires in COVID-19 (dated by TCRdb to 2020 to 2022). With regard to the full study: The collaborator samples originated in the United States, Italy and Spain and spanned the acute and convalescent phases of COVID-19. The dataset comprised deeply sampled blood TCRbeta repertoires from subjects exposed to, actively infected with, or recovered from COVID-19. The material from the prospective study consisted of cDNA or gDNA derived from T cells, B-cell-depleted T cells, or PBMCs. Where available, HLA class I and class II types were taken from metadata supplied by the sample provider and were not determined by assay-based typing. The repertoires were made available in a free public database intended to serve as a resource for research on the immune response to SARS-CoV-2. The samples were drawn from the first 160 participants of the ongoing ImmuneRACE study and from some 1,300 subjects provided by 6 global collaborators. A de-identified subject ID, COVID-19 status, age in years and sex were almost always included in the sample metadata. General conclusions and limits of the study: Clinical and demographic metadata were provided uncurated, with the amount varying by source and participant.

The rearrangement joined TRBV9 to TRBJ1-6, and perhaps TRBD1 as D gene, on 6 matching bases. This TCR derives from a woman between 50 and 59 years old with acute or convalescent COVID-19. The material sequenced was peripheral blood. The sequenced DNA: TGTGCCAGCAGCGTAGTAGGAGACAGGACTAATTCACCCCTCCACTTT. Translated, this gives CASSVVGDRTNSPLHF.